This T cell receptor (beta chain) stems from a study of OX40 agonist ivuxolimab in advanced cancers. Context from the whole study: Ivuxolimab, which targeted the costimulatory receptor OX40 (CD134), was an agonistic, fully human IgG2 monoclonal antibody. Intravenous ivuxolimab was administered to patients every 2 weeks at six dose levels: 0.01, 0.1, 0.3, 1.5, 3 and 10 mg/kg. Among the approximately 54 dose-escalation patients, around 19 had hepatocellular carcinoma, 15 melanoma, 9 renal cell carcinoma and 9 head and neck cancer. In the dose-escalation cohort, around four fifths of patients were male, and the mean age was 60 years with a range of 23 to 79. Prior anti-PD-1, anti-PD-L1 or anti-CTLA-4 therapy was permitted, and less than 45% of dose-escalation patients had received checkpoint inhibitors. Partial responses occurred in three dose-escalation patients: two with cutaneous melanoma and one with hepatocellular carcinoma. The purpose of peripheral TCRbeta sequencing was to test whether ivuxolimab changed TCR sequence diversity and led to clonal T-cell expansion. The paper covers the monotherapy dose-escalation part of the phase I ivuxolimab trial, which included N of about 50 patients. The research as a whole found: Partial responders in the 0.1-3.0 mg/kg groups had among the lowest normalized peripheral clonal expansion, especially among CD8+ T cells. Antigen specificity was not determined for the clonally expanded peripheral T cells. After ivuxolimab, CD8+ T cells had more expanded clones than CD4+ T cells on average. Low levels of normalized T-cell clonal expansion were also seen in some patients who did not respond. At doses of 0.1 to 3.0 mg/kg, clonal expansion of both CD4+ and CD8+ T cells in blood was seen between baseline and week 6.

The trial excluded patients who had a history of autoimmune disease or who were on systemic immunosuppression. Peripheral blood for TCR sequencing was collected from all dose cohorts at baseline, on cycle 4 day 1, and on cycle 7 day 1. Samples were obtained from an open-label, multicenter, first-in-human phase I dose-escalation trial of ivuxolimab. The trial enrolled adults with locally advanced or metastatic head and neck squamous cell, hepatocellular, melanoma or renal cell carcinoma. Before TCR sequencing, CD4+ T cells and CD8+ T cells from peripheral blood were sorted into separate populations. For sequencing of the TCRbeta CDR3 region, genomic DNA was extracted from the sorted cells. TCRbeta CDR3 regions were sequenced using the immunoSEQ Assay. TCRdb provides this immuneACCESS table in a form limited to in-frame rearrangements. Some clones are lacking; in checked studies, under half of them reflect an unresolved V gene, and why the rest are absent is not known. The sample yields tens of thousands of clones; over 75% were counted once. Less than 4.5% of the sample is held by the ten biggest clonotypes.

This clone has only one observation. What this receptor recognizes is not known. Base-call qualities are not available, and no considerably larger clone is one nucleotide away. The CDR3, cysteine through phenylalanine, is 15 amino acids long. Just CDR3 DNA is preserved here, 45 bases in frame from base 1. The germline V gene sets CDR1 to SGDLS and CDR2 to YYNGEE. V gives up 0 bases and J gives up 6 bases, and the segment between their germline ends measures 13 bases. The TCR comes from an adult with an advanced solid tumor such as melanoma, head and neck, liver or kidney cancer. The chain is made from TRBV9 and TRBJ2-1; no D gene can be assigned with confidence. The input for sequencing was CD4+ or CD8+ T cells sorted from blood, taken in a trial of the OX40 agonist ivuxolimab. The bases are TGTGCCAGCAGCGTAGCCCAGGACGCCGTCAATGAGCAGTTCTTC. Translation gives CASSVAQDAVNEQFF.